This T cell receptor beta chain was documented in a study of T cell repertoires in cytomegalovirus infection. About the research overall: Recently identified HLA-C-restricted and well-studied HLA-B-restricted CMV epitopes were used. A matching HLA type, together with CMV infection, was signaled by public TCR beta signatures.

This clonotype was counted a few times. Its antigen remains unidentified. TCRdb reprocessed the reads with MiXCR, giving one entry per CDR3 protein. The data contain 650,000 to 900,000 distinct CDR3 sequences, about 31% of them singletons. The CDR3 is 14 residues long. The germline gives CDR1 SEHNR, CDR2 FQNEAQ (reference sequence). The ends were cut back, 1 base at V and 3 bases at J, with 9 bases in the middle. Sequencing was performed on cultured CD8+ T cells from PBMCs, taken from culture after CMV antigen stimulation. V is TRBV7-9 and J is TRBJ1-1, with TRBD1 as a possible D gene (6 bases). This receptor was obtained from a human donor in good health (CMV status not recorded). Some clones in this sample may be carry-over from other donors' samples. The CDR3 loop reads CASSLVHRDTEAFF. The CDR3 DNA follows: TGTGCCAGCAGCTTAGTTCACAGGGACACTGAAGCTTTCTTT.